These 8 T cell receptor beta chains were sequenced from one sample in a study of identical twins. TCRdb analysed the 5' RACE reads with MiXCR anew, one entry per CDR3 protein. The sample includes about 810,000 distinct CDR3 sequences, around an eighth of them seen just once. This same sample was also part of a study on yellow fever vaccine responses in identical twins.

The source material was PBMCs. The receptors stem from a woman under 30 in good health.

This chain joins TRBV18 and TRBJ1-4, with D possibly matching TRBD1 (6 bases). CDR1 and CDR2 (germline): KGHSH, LQKENI. This CDR3 has 14 amino acids. V lost 3 bases and J lost 7, with 12 bases in between. This chain's CDR3 is CASSPQTGTEKLFF. The CDR3 DNA is TGTGCCAGCTCACCTCAAACAGGGACTGAAAAACTGTTTTTT.

The J gene is TRBJ2-3, the V gene TRBV10-2; 10 positions match TRBD1. V dropped 3 bases and J dropped 5; count of bases not matched to a gene: 17. The CDR3 loop spans 19 amino acids. Germline CDR1 and CDR2: WSHSY and SAAADI. The CDR3 nucleotides read TGCGCCAGCAGTGATACAAAAAAGGGAGACAGGGGGCAAGTAGATACGCAGTATTTT. This encodes CASSDTKKGDRGQVDTQYF.

This clonotype was counted a few times. V gene TRBV2 combines with J gene TRBJ2-1; D remains unclear. V gave up 8 bases and J gave up 3 bases, with 14 bases separating them. Per the germline V gene, CDR1 is SNHLY and CDR2 is FYNNEI. This CDR3 is built from 14 residues. DNA of the CDR3: TGTGCCAGCGTTTGGAGCGAATACTACAATGAGCAGTTCTTC. This sequence encodes CASVWSEYYNEQFF.

The rearrangement links TRBV2 to TRBJ2-1; TRBD2 matches at 7 bases. V was clipped by 2 bases and J by 3 bases; unmatched bases: 7. Germline CDR1 is SNHLY and CDR2 is FYNNEI. This CDR3 is built from 16 residues. CDR3 nucleotide sequence: TGTGCCAGCAGTGAAAGTAGGCCTAGCGGCTACAATGAGCAGTTCTTC. Residues: CASSESRPSGYNEQFF.

The CDR3 nucleotides are TGTGCCAGCAGTACCCGGCAGGGGGCGTCAGATACGCAGTATTTT. Its protein product is CASSTRQGASDTQYF. V gene TRBV28 combines with J gene TRBJ2-3; TRBD1 agrees at 8 bases. Per germline, CDR1 MDHEN and CDR2 SYDVKM. J was trimmed by 4 bases and V by 5 bases; bases with no gene match: 8. The CDR3 is made up of 15 amino acids.

The chain joins TRBV3-1 to TRBJ2-6, with D perhaps matching TRBD1 (6 bases). V lost 4 bases, J lost 0 bases, and 7 bases lay in between. The V gene's germline CDR1 is LGHDT and CDR2 YNNKEL (reference sequence). This CDR3 is built from 15 residues. CDR3 in DNA: TGTGCCAGCAGCCGGGACAACTCTGGGGCCAACGTCCTGACTTTC. Its translation is CASSRDNSGANVLTF.

The genes are TRBV3-1 and TRBJ2-7; TRBD2 aligns across 8 bases. The V gene end was trimmed by 1 base and the J gene end by 6 bases; junction bases not matched to a gene: 2. Germline V CDR1 and CDR2: LGHDT, YNNKEL (reference sequence). This CDR3 contains 13 residues. Here the CDR3 reads CASSQVLAGEQYF. DNA of the CDR3: TGTGCCAGCAGCCAAGTTCTAGCGGGCGAGCAGTACTTC.

This clonotype has at least ten counts. The chain uses TRBV9 and TRBJ2-1, with TRBD2 matching over 8 bases. This CDR3 region has 15 residues. Germline V lookup: CDR1 SGDLS, CDR2 YYNGEE. Germline trimming cut 1 base from V and 7 bases from J; bases unmatched to any gene: 7. CDR3 in amino acids: CASSVRSGSGNEQFF. The CDR3 DNA sequence: TGTGCCAGCAGCGTAAGGAGCGGGAGTGGGAATGAGCAGTTCTTC. The entire variable domain, with the rest obtained from reference TRBV9 and TRBJ2-1, is as follows: DSGVTQTPKHLITATGQRVTLRCSPRSGDLSVYWYQQSLDQGLQFLIQYYNGEERAKGNILERFSAQQFPDLHSELNLSSLELGDSALYFCASSVRSGSGNEQFFGPGTRLTVL.